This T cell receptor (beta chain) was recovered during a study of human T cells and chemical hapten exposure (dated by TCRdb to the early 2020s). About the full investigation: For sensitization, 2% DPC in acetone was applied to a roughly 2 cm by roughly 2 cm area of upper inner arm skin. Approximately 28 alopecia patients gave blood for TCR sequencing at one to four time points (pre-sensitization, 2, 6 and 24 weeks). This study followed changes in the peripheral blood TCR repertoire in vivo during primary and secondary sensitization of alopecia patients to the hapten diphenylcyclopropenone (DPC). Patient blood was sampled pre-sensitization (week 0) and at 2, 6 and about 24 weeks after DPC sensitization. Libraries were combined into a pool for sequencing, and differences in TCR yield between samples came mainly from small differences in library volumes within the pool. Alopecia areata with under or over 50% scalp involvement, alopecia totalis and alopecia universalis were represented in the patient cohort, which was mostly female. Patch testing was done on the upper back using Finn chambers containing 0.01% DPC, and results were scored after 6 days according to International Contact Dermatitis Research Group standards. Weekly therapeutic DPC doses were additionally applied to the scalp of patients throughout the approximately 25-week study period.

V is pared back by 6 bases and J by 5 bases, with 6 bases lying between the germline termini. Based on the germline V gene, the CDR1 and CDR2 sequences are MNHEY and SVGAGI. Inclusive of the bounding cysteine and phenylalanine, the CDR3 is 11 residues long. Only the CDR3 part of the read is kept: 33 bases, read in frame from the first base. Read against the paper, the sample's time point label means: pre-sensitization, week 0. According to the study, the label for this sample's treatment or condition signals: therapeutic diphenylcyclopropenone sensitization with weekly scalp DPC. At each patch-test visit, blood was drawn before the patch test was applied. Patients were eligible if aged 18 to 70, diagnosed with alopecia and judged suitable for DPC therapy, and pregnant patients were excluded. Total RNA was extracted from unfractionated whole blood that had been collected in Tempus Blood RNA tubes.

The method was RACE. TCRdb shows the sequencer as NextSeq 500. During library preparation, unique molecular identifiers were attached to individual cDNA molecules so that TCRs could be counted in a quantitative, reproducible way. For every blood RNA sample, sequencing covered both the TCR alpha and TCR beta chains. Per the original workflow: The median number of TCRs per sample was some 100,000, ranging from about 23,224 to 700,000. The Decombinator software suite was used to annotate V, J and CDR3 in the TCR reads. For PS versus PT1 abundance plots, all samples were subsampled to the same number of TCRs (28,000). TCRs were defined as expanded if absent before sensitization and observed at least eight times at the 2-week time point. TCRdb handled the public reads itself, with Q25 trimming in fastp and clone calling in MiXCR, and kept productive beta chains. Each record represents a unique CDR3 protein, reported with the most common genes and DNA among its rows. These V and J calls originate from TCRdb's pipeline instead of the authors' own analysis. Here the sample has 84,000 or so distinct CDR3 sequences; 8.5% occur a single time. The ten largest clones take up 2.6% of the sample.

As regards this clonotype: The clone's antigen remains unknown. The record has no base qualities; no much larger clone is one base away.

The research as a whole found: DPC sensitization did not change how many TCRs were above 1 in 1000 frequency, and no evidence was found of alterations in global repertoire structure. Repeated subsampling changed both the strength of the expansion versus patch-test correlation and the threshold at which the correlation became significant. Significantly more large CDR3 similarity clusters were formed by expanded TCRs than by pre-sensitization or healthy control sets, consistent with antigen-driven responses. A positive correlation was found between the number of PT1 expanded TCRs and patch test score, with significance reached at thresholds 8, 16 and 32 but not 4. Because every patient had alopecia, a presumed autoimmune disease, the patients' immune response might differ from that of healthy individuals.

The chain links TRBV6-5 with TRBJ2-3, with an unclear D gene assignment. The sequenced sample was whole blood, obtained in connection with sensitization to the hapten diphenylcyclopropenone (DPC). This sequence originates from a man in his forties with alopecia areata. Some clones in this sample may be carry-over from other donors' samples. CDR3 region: CASRVEDTQYF. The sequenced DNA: TGTGCCAGCAGGGTGGAAGATACGCAGTATTTT.